Shown below are 14 T cell receptor beta chains from a single sample sequenced in a study of early T cells in non-severe SARS-CoV-2 infection. MiXCR, applied by TCRdb to the 5' RACE reads, yields one record per CDR3 protein. The sample includes more than 60,000 distinct CDR3 sequences, 8.5% to 10% of them seen just once. Material for sequencing was whole blood. Source of these receptors: an adult who was a healthcare worker with PCR-confirmed SARS-CoV-2 infection or an uninfected control (not recorded which).

In this sample, this clonotype turned up many times. The J gene is TRBJ2-2, the V gene TRBV29-1; 9 bases align to TRBD2. V lost 0 bases and J lost 1; bases outside the gene matches: 0. The CDR3 is made up of 15 amino acids. Germline CDR1 is SQVTM and CDR2 is ANQGSEA. Here the CDR3 DNA reads TGCAGCGTTGAAGAACTAGCGGGGAACACCGGGGAGCTGTTTTTT. Translated, it gives CSVEELAGNTGELFF.

This clonotype was recorded a few times. The chain is built from TRBV4-2 and TRBJ2-1; perhaps TRBD2 as D (5 bases). The CDR3 covers 13 residues. Germline values: CDR1 LGHNA, CDR2 YNFKEQ. The ends were cut back, 6 bases at V and 5 bases at J, with 11 bases in the middle. The CDR3 DNA reads TGTGCCAGCAGTCGCAGAGGGAACAATGAGCAGTTCTTC. Protein: CASSRRGNNEQFF.

There are many counts of this clonotype. The rearrangement joins TRBV7-8 to TRBJ2-7; no reliable D call. V lost 1 base, J lost 5 bases, and 9 bases lay in between. Germline V gene sequence: CDR1 SGHVS, CDR2 FQNEAQ. The CDR3 has 13 residues. The CDR3 loop reads CASSLDRVNEQYF. In DNA form, the CDR3 reads TGTGCCAGCAGCTTAGATAGGGTTAACGAGCAGTACTTC.

There are many counts of this clonotype. The rearrangement uses TRBV18 and TRBJ2-2, with 7 bases fitting TRBD1. J lost 1 base, V lost 5 bases, and 7 bases had no gene match. The CDR3 sequence is 16 residues long. Germline V lookup: CDR1 KGHSH, CDR2 LQKENI. The CDR3 DNA reads as TGTGCCAGCTCATCGTCGGGACAGTTGAACACCGGGGAGCTGTTTTTT. Translation gives CASSSSGQLNTGELFF.

This clonotype has ten or more counts. The rearrangement links TRBV5-1 to TRBJ2-7, with a weak D call TRBD1 (6 bases). The V end was cut by 4 bases, the J end by 5 bases, with 16 bases between. CDR1 is SGHRS, CDR2 YFSETQ, per germline. The CDR3 consists of 14 residues. The CDR3 DNA reads TGCGCCAGCAGCCCCGACAGGATTAAGAACGAGCAGTACTTC. This sequence encodes CASSPDRIKNEQYF.

This clonotype appeared many times. The chain couples TRBV5-1 to TRBJ2-1; D call uncertain. Between the trimmed V and J ends, which lost 1 base and 2 bases, there was a span of 13 bases. Looked up from germline, CDR1 is SGHRS and CDR2 is YFSETQ. This CDR3 spans 16 amino acids. The CDR3 region has the DNA TGCGCCAGCAGCTTGTTTCCGGACCCCCCCTACAATGAGCAGTTCTTC. This translates into CASSLFPDPPYNEQFF.

This clonotype appeared many times. This sequence joins TRBV7-2 and TRBJ2-7; no clear D. Germline V CDR1 and CDR2: SGHTA, FQGNSA. V lost 3 bases, J lost 5 bases, and 5 bases lay in between. CDR3 length equals 11 residues. The CDR3 here is CASSFLNEQYF. The CDR3 coding sequence is TGTGCCAGCAGCTTTCTAAACGAGCAGTACTTC.

This clonotype was recorded a few times. The chain couples TRBV6-5 to TRBJ2-7; 9 nucleotides match TRBD2. V lost 2 bases and J lost 4; bases outside the gene matches: 6. Germline loops: CDR1 MNHEY, CDR2 SVGAGI. The CDR3 is 15 residues long. CDR3 nucleotides: TGTGCCAGCAGTTACGGGCGGGGGGGCCGGTACGAGCAGTACTTC. Translated: CASSYGRGGRYEQYF.

This clonotype was seen a few times. The chain links TRBV20-1 to TRBJ2-1; the D gene could be TRBD1 or TRBD2 (5 bases each). This CDR3 comprises 13 residues. V was trimmed by 6 bases and J by 7 bases, leaving 16 bases between them. From germline, CDR1 is DFQATT and CDR2 SNEGSKA (reference sequence). The CDR3 DNA is TGCAGTGCGAACCGGGACCTCAGGAATGAGCAGTTCTTC. As protein: CSANRDLRNEQFF.

The V and J genes are TRBV6-5 and TRBJ2-3; 11 bases align to TRBD2. CDR3 length: 15 amino acids. V gave up 6 bases and J gave up 3 bases; unmatched junction bases: 5. CDR1 and CDR2 (germline): MNHEY, SVGAGI. The CDR3 loop reads CASSPLAGVTDTQYF. The CDR3 DNA reads TGTGCCAGCAGCCCACTAGCGGGGGTAACAGATACGCAGTATTTT.

This clonotype was counted many times. The chain carries TRBV6-2 or TRBV6-3 and TRBJ1-4; no firm D call. CDR3 length: 15 amino acids. Germline V CDR1 and CDR2: MNHEY, SVGEGT. Trimming left V 2 bases short and J 7 bases short, with 14 bases between. The CDR3 protein is CASSYPPRHGEKLFF. In DNA form, the CDR3 reads TGTGCCAGCAGTTACCCACCTAGACACGGTGAAAAACTGTTTTTT.

The chain employs TRBV4-1 and TRBJ2-5; 16 nucleotides align to TRBD2. The V gene end was trimmed by 0 bases and the J gene end by 2 bases; junction bases not matched to a gene: 9. The CDR3 extends over 20 amino acids. Germline V CDR1 and CDR2: MGHRA, YSYEKL. CDR3 in DNA: TGCGCCAGCAGCCAAGAAGAGACAGTGGGACTAGCGGGAGGGCAAGAGACCCAGTACTTC. Encoded protein: CASSQEETVGLAGGQETQYF.

This clonotype was counted a few times. V usage is TRBV3-1 and J usage is TRBJ2-7; TRBD1 matches at 10 bases. The CDR3 is 15 residues long. CDR1 and CDR2 (germline): LGHDT, YNNKEL (reference sequence). Unmatched junction bases numbered 7, after V lost 1 base and J lost 7 bases. Written as DNA, the CDR3 is TGTGCCAGCAGCCAAGCAGGACAGGGGGTTGAGGAGCAGTACTTC. Translation: CASSQAGQGVEEQYF.

This clonotype was found a few times. J is TRBJ2-1 and V is TRBV27; D unresolved. The CDR3 covers 16 residues. V was trimmed by 2 bases and J by 8 bases, leaving 19 bases between them. In germline, CDR1 is MNHEY, CDR2 SMNVEV (reference sequence). CDR3 sequence: CASSLNDIEPFHEQFF. The CDR3 region has the DNA TGTGCCAGCAGTTTAAATGACATAGAACCATTCCATGAGCAGTTCTTC.